These T cell receptor beta chains were read from a single sample in a study of human T cells and chemical hapten exposure. TCRdb itself ran the RACE reads through MiXCR, one entry per CDR3 protein. The table has tens of thousands of distinct CDR3 sequences, approximately 11% seen once. The sequencing here drew on whole blood, taken in connection with sensitization to the hapten diphenylcyclopropenone (DPC). The receptors were gathered from a woman aged 45 to 65 with alopecia areata. Some clones in this sample may be carry-over from other donors' samples. CDR3s include the opening cysteine and the closing phenylalanine or tryptophan. Fields, in order: V gene, D gene, J gene, clone size, CDR3 DNA, CDR3 protein. A D gene is named only where the DNA matches it firmly. Clone size is shown for a subset of rows, as once, few, many or a class of expanded clone.

V gene: TRBV18
D gene: .
J gene: TRBJ1-4
clone size: few
CDR3 DNA: TGTGCCAGCTCACCACCGAACAGTGGGGAAAAACTGTTTTTT
CDR3 protein: CASSPPNSGEKLFF

V gene: TRBV12-3/TRBV12-4
D gene: TRBD1
J gene: TRBJ1-5
clone size: many
CDR3 DNA: TGTGCCAGCAGTTTATTCGCAGGGGGCGGCAATCAGCCCCAGCATTTT
CDR3 protein: CASSLFAGGGNQPQHF

V gene: TRBV9
D gene: .
J gene: TRBJ2-1
clone size: .
CDR3 DNA: TGTGCCAGCACCTTGAACCGGGAGTACGAAGGGAATGAGCAGTTCTTC
CDR3 protein: CASTLNREYEGNEQFF

V gene: TRBV11-3
D gene: TRBD2
J gene: TRBJ2-1
clone size: few
CDR3 DNA: TGTGCCAGCAGCTCCCGACTAGCATCTGAGCAGTTCTTC
CDR3 protein: CASSSRLASEQFF

V gene: TRBV5-6
D gene: .
J gene: TRBJ1-6
clone size: .
CDR3 DNA: TGTGCCAGCACCCCACAGGGAACCTCCTATAATTCACCCCTCCACTTT
CDR3 protein: CASTPQGTSYNSPLHF

V gene: TRBV29-1
D gene: .
J gene: TRBJ1-1
clone size: .
CDR3 DNA: TGCAGCGTTGTGAGAGGCACTGAAGCTTTCTTT
CDR3 protein: CSVVRGTEAFF

V gene: TRBV7-3
D gene: .
J gene: TRBJ2-1
clone size: .
CDR3 DNA: TGTGCCAGCAGTTCAGAGTTTGCCAATGAGCAGTTCTTC
CDR3 protein: CASSSEFANEQFF

V gene: TRBV29-1
D gene: .
J gene: TRBJ2-4
clone size: few
CDR3 DNA: TGCAGCGTTAGCGAGGTGGCCAAAAACATTCAGTACTTC
CDR3 protein: CSVSEVAKNIQYF

V gene: TRBV6-4
D gene: .
J gene: TRBJ2-2
clone size: .
CDR3 DNA: TGTGCCAGCAGCACCATAGGTTCCGGGGAGCTGTTTTTT
CDR3 protein: CASSTIGSGELFF

V gene: TRBV20-1
D gene: .
J gene: TRBJ1-2
clone size: many
CDR3 DNA: TGCAGTGCACCAGGACGGCAAAACTATGGCTACACCTTC
CDR3 protein: CSAPGRQNYGYTF

V gene: TRBV18
D gene: .
J gene: TRBJ2-7
clone size: few
CDR3 DNA: TGTGCCAGCTCTGTAGGCAGGGTTCTGCGCGAGCAGTACTTC
CDR3 protein: CASSVGRVLREQYF

V gene: TRBV7-9
D gene: .
J gene: TRBJ2-7
clone size: .
CDR3 DNA: TGTGCCAGCAGCTGGGCGCAGAGTACCCACTACGAGCAGTACTTC
CDR3 protein: CASSWAQSTHYEQYF

V gene: TRBV5-6
D gene: TRBD1
J gene: TRBJ1-2
clone size: many
CDR3 DNA: TGTGCCAGCAGCTTGTACAGGGGCGCGGGCTACACCTTC
CDR3 protein: CASSLYRGAGYTF

V gene: TRBV20-1
D gene: TRBD2
J gene: TRBJ2-3
clone size: .
CDR3 DNA: TGCAGAATCTTCTCTGGGACTAGCAATACGCAGTATTTT
CDR3 protein: CRIFSGTSNTQYF

V gene: TRBV20-1
D gene: TRBD2
J gene: TRBJ2-7
clone size: few
CDR3 DNA: TGCAGTGCCCTTCCGGGACTAGCGGGAGCTGGTGAGCAGTACTTC
CDR3 protein: CSALPGLAGAGEQYF

V gene: TRBV7-3
D gene: TRBD1
J gene: TRBJ2-2
clone size: many
CDR3 DNA: TGTGCCAGCAGCTTAACGTACAGGGGAACTACCGGGGAGCTGTTTTTT
CDR3 protein: CASSLTYRGTTGELFF

V gene: TRBV28
D gene: TRBD1
J gene: TRBJ2-2
clone size: .
CDR3 DNA: TGTGCCAGCCGACAGGGGAATTCTGTCGGGGAGCTGTTTTTT
CDR3 protein: CASRQGNSVGELFF

V gene: TRBV10-1
D gene: TRBD1
J gene: TRBJ2-3
clone size: many
CDR3 DNA: TGCGCCAGCAGCTACAGCCGGGACAGGGGGCTGGATACGCAGTATTTT
CDR3 protein: CASSYSRDRGLDTQYF

V gene: TRBV18
D gene: TRBD1
J gene: TRBJ1-5
clone size: .
CDR3 DNA: TGTGCCAGCTCACCACCTGGGACAGACAATCAGCCCCAGCATTTT
CDR3 protein: CASSPPGTDNQPQHF

V gene: TRBV7-3
D gene: TRBD2
J gene: TRBJ2-1
clone size: many
CDR3 DNA: TGTGCCAGCAGCTCGACTAGCGGGGGGGCCCACAATGAGCAGTTCTTC
CDR3 protein: CASSSTSGGAHNEQFF

V gene: TRBV5-1
D gene: TRBD2
J gene: TRBJ2-7
clone size: few
CDR3 DNA: TGCGCCAGCAGCTTGTCTAGCGGGGGGATCAACGAGCAGTACTTC
CDR3 protein: CASSLSSGGINEQYF

V gene: TRBV6-5
D gene: .
J gene: TRBJ2-5
clone size: .
CDR3 DNA: TGTGCCAGCAGTCCAAAAGGGGGAAGAGAGACCCAGTACTTC
CDR3 protein: CASSPKGGRETQYF

V gene: TRBV5-4
D gene: .
J gene: TRBJ2-3
clone size: few
CDR3 DNA: TGTGCCAGCATCCACACAGATACGCAGTATTTT
CDR3 protein: CASIHTDTQYF

V gene: TRBV27
D gene: .
J gene: TRBJ2-1
clone size: few
CDR3 DNA: TGTGCCAGCAGTGGGCAGGGGAGCCACAATGAGCAGTTCTTC
CDR3 protein: CASSGQGSHNEQFF

V gene: TRBV28
D gene: TRBD2
J gene: TRBJ2-7
clone size: few
CDR3 DNA: TGTGCCAGCAAGGAGGGATCCGCGGGGGACGAGCAGTACTTC
CDR3 protein: CASKEGSAGDEQYF

V gene: TRBV19
D gene: .
J gene: TRBJ2-1
clone size: many
CDR3 DNA: TGTGCCAGTACCCCCGACGATATCGGTTTGAATGAGCAGTTCTTC
CDR3 protein: CASTPDDIGLNEQFF

V gene: TRBV10-3
D gene: .
J gene: TRBJ2-1
clone size: .
CDR3 DNA: TGTGCCATCAGGTACAACAATGAGCAGTTCTTC
CDR3 protein: CAIRYNNEQFF

V gene: TRBV29-1
D gene: TRBD1
J gene: TRBJ2-7
clone size: few
CDR3 DNA: TGCAGCGTTGACTTGACAGGGAGTCCCTACGAGCAGTACTTC
CDR3 protein: CSVDLTGSPYEQYF

V gene: TRBV20-1
D gene: TRBD1
J gene: TRBJ1-6
clone size: many
CDR3 DNA: TGCAGTGCTTTGGACAGGAGGCCCCATAATTCACCCCTCCACTTT
CDR3 protein: CSALDRRPHNSPLHF

V gene: TRBV29-1
D gene: .
J gene: TRBJ1-1
clone size: .
CDR3 DNA: TGCAGCGTTGACCCAGGGAACACTGGAGCTTTCTTT
CDR3 protein: CSVDPGNTGAFF

V gene: TRBV9
D gene: .
J gene: TRBJ2-6
clone size: .
CDR3 DNA: TGTGCCAGCAGCGCCGGACAGCGATCTGGGGCCAACGTCCTGACTTTC
CDR3 protein: CASSAGQRSGANVLTF

V gene: TRBV27
D gene: .
J gene: TRBJ2-3
clone size: .
CDR3 DNA: TGTGCCAGCAGTTTACTTGGAACAGTCACAGATACGCAGTATTTT
CDR3 protein: CASSLLGTVTDTQYF

V gene: TRBV10-3
D gene: TRBD1
J gene: TRBJ2-5
clone size: many
CDR3 DNA: TGTGCCATCAGTGAGTTCTGGCCGGGACAGGGGGAGGAGACCCAGTACTTC
CDR3 protein: CAISEFWPGQGEETQYF

V gene: TRBV20-1
D gene: TRBD1
J gene: TRBJ2-7
clone size: few
CDR3 DNA: TGCAGAGCTCAGATCGGACAGGACGAGCAGTACTTC
CDR3 protein: CRAQIGQDEQYF

V gene: TRBV5-1
D gene: TRBD2
J gene: TRBJ2-5
clone size: many
CDR3 DNA: TGCGCCAGCAGCTTTCGACTAGCGGGGGGCCAAGAGACCCAGTACTTC
CDR3 protein: CASSFRLAGGQETQYF

V gene: TRBV14
D gene: .
J gene: TRBJ2-7
clone size: .
CDR3 DNA: TGTGCCAGCAGCCGAGTAAAAGGAGGAGCCTACGAGCAGTACTTC
CDR3 protein: CASSRVKGGAYEQYF

V gene: TRBV24-1
D gene: .
J gene: TRBJ2-1
clone size: many
CDR3 DNA: TGTGCCACCGAAACTTGGGGTGAGCAGTTCTTC
CDR3 protein: CATETWGEQFF

V gene: TRBV7-2
D gene: TRBD1
J gene: TRBJ1-2
clone size: .
CDR3 DNA: TGTGCCAGCAGACTCCCGGGACAGGGTTCCTATGGCTACACCTTC
CDR3 protein: CASRLPGQGSYGYTF

V gene: TRBV6-2/TRBV6-3
D gene: .
J gene: TRBJ1-4
clone size: many
CDR3 DNA: TGTGCCAGCAACACCCCCAGGACAGCGGGTGAAAAACTGTTTTTT
CDR3 protein: CASNTPRTAGEKLFF

V gene: TRBV4-1
D gene: .
J gene: TRBJ2-7
clone size: few
CDR3 DNA: TGCGCCAGCAGCCAAGAGGGTTTCGGACCCGAGCAGTACTTC
CDR3 protein: CASSQEGFGPEQYF

V gene: TRBV2
D gene: TRBD1
J gene: TRBJ1-2
clone size: .
CDR3 DNA: TGTGCCAGCAGTGATTCAATACTTAGAAGACAGGGTGGCTATGGCTACACCTTC
CDR3 protein: CASSDSILRRQGGYGYTF

V gene: TRBV6-2/TRBV6-3
D gene: TRBD1
J gene: TRBJ1-2
clone size: few
CDR3 DNA: TGTGCCAGCAGGCCGAATGGACAGGGGACTGGCTACACCTTC
CDR3 protein: CASRPNGQGTGYTF

V gene: TRBV6-1
D gene: TRBD1
J gene: TRBJ2-5
clone size: .
CDR3 DNA: TGTGCCAGCAGTGCCTCAGGGGGTTTAGAGACCCAGTACTTC
CDR3 protein: CASSASGGLETQYF

V gene: TRBV6-2/TRBV6-3
D gene: TRBD2
J gene: TRBJ2-3
clone size: many
CDR3 DNA: TGTGCCAGCAGTCGTAAAACTAGCGGACGCACAGATACGCAGTATTTT
CDR3 protein: CASSRKTSGRTDTQYF

V gene: TRBV10-3
D gene: TRBD2
J gene: TRBJ2-3
clone size: .
CDR3 DNA: TGTGCCATCAGTCATAGCGGGAGCGGGACAGATACGCAGTATTTT
CDR3 protein: CAISHSGSGTDTQYF

V gene: TRBV28
D gene: .
J gene: TRBJ2-7
clone size: .
CDR3 DNA: TGTGCCACCCTATTGGGACCTGAGAGCCGAGAGTACTTC
CDR3 protein: CATLLGPESREYF

V gene: TRBV20-1
D gene: TRBD1
J gene: TRBJ2-7
clone size: .
CDR3 DNA: TGCAGTGCTAGACCCCCAAGACAGGGGGCGTACGAGCAGTACTTC
CDR3 protein: CSARPPRQGAYEQYF

V gene: TRBV5-1
D gene: .
J gene: TRBJ2-1
clone size: .
CDR3 DNA: TGCGCCAGCAGCTTGGCACAGGCAAGATCCTACAATGAGCAGTTCTTC
CDR3 protein: CASSLAQARSYNEQFF

V gene: TRBV20-1
D gene: .
J gene: TRBJ1-2
clone size: few
CDR3 DNA: TGCAGTTCAGAGGATTACTATGGCTACACCTTC
CDR3 protein: CSSEDYYGYTF

V gene: TRBV3-1
D gene: .
J gene: TRBJ1-1
clone size: many
CDR3 DNA: TGTGCCAGCAGCGGGCGGGCCCACACTGAAGCTTTCTTT
CDR3 protein: CASSGRAHTEAFF